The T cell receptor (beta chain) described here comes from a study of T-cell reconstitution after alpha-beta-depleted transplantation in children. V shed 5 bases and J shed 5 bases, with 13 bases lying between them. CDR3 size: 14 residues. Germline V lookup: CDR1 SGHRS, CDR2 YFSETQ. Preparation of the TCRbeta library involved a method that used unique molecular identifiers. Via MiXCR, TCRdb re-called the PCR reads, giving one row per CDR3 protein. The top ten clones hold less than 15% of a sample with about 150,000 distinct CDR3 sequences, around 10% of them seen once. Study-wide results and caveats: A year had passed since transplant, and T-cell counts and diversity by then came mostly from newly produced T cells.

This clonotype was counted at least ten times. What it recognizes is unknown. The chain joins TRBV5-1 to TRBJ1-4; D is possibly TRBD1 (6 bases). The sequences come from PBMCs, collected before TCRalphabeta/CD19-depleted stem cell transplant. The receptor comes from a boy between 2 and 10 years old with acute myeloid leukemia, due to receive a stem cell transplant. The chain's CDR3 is CASRQGPENEKLFF. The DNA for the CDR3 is TGCGCCAGCAGACAGGGACCGGAAAATGAAAAACTGTTTTTT.